A selection of T cell receptor beta chains follows, all from one sample in a study of identical twins. TCRdb analysed the 5' RACE reads with MiXCR anew, one entry per CDR3 protein. The sample holds 200,000 to 250,000 distinct CDR3 sequences; 7.5% are singletons and the top ten take about 1.9%. The same sample was also studied in work on yellow fever vaccine responses in identical twins.

The sequenced material came from memory (CD45RO+) T cells sorted from blood. All receptors derive from a woman between 18 and 29 years old in good health. CDR3s include the opening cysteine and the closing phenylalanine or tryptophan. Each record gives: J gene, V gene, D gene, clone size, CDR3 protein. The D gene is left open where the match is weak. Clone sizes are given selectively: once, few, many, or a class where the clone is expanded.

J: TRBJ2-2; V: TRBV4-2; D: TRBD2; size: few; CDR3: CASSLGLAGPGELFF
J: TRBJ2-1; V: TRBV5-1; D: NA; size: many; CDR3: CASSLDVNNEQFF
J: TRBJ2-7; V: TRBV12-3/TRBV12-4; D: TRBD2; size: few; CDR3: CASSRGLAGAGEQYF
J: TRBJ2-3; V: TRBV4-2; D: TRBD2; size: few; CDR3: CASGLAGGPHTDTQYF
J: TRBJ2-1; V: TRBV15; D: NA; size: few; CDR3: CATSRDPAGLNEQFF
J: TRBJ2-7; V: TRBV12-3/TRBV12-4; D: NA; size: many; CDR3: CASNNQEGRTYEQYF
J: TRBJ2-7; V: TRBV3-1; D: NA; size: many; CDR3: CASSQDDGYEQYF
J: TRBJ2-7; V: TRBV6-2/TRBV6-3; D: TRBD2; size: NA; CDR3: CASSRRTSGWSSYEQYF
J: TRBJ2-7; V: TRBV5-1; D: NA; size: many; CDR3: CASSLAWTAIYEQYF
J: TRBJ2-2; V: TRBV5-1; D: TRBD1; size: NA; CDR3: CASSQDRGANTGELFF
J: TRBJ2-5; V: TRBV7-9; D: NA; size: many; CDR3: CASSPDSGTQYF
J: TRBJ2-1; V: TRBV11-3; D: NA; size: few; CDR3: CASSLGSGRSSYNEQFF
J: TRBJ2-1; V: TRBV7-9; D: TRBD2; size: many; CDR3: CASSFQRGLNEQFF
J: TRBJ2-1; V: TRBV7-8; D: NA; size: few; CDR3: CASSLDESLSGEQFF
J: TRBJ2-3; V: TRBV28; D: TRBD2; size: few; CDR3: CASSSLAGAVDTQYF
J: TRBJ1-2; V: TRBV20-1; D: TRBD1; size: many; CDR3: CSAWTGRDYGYTF
J: TRBJ2-4; V: TRBV20-1; D: TRBD2; size: few; CDR3: CSARGMGLGNIQYF
J: TRBJ2-3; V: TRBV18; D: NA; size: many; CDR3: CASSPPAADTQYF
J: TRBJ2-5; V: TRBV5-1; D: TRBD1; size: NA; CDR3: CASSLTTGGGETQYF
J: TRBJ2-1; V: TRBV28; D: NA; size: many; CDR3: CASVSTGKWNEQFF
J: TRBJ2-3; V: TRBV6-2/TRBV6-3; D: TRBD1; size: NA; CDR3: CASSQGVAQYF
J: TRBJ1-1; V: TRBV6-1; D: NA; size: few; CDR3: CASRMHEAFF
J: TRBJ2-3; V: TRBV6-5; D: NA; size: many; CDR3: CASSYRGSSTDTQYF
J: TRBJ2-1; V: TRBV20-1; D: TRBD2; size: NA; CDR3: CSARGIGLAVSSYNEQFF
J: TRBJ2-7; V: TRBV28; D: TRBD1; size: many; CDR3: CASSPAGTGRYEQYF
J: TRBJ2-7; V: TRBV6-2/TRBV6-3; D: TRBD1; size: few; CDR3: CASSYTRTGGYEQYF
J: TRBJ2-7; V: TRBV5-6; D: NA; size: few; CDR3: CASRSELFTNSYEQYF
J: TRBJ2-5; V: TRBV27; D: NA; size: few; CDR3: CASSLRHQETQYF
J: TRBJ2-1; V: TRBV18; D: NA; size: many; CDR3: CASSPLRENNEQFF
J: TRBJ2-2; V: TRBV19; D: NA; size: few; CDR3: CASKKTSAGELFF
J: TRBJ2-5; V: TRBV7-8; D: TRBD2; size: NA; CDR3: CASSTWGGGETQYF
J: TRBJ2-1; V: TRBV28; D: NA; size: NA; CDR3: CASGEPGRGYNEQFF
J: TRBJ2-1; V: TRBV20-1; D: NA; size: few; CDR3: CSANYNEQFF
J: TRBJ2-1; V: TRBV6-4; D: TRBD2; size: few; CDR3: CASSPTSGAADEQFF
J: TRBJ2-3; V: TRBV20-1; D: TRBD1; size: many; CDR3: CSAGGTGYDTQYF